This T cell receptor (beta chain) was found in a study of CXCR3-negative and CXCR3-positive naive CD8 T cells. Turning to the study itself: There were 110 million to 150 million TRB reads altogether, and each library had about 1.5 +/- 0.3 million of them. The study's findings and limits: Memory CD8+ cells showed much lower diversity, while both naive subsets displayed comparably high diversity. Partially decreased CXCR3 expression was recorded after cryopreservation, and fresh PBMCs were used in most assays.

The TRB cDNA libraries were prepared by 5' RACE with UMI labels. TCRdb re-called the 5' RACE reads; every CDR3 protein appears as one record, without DNA. This repertoire includes 150,000 or so distinct CDR3 sequences. As to this clonotype: Its matching antigen is unknown.

Naive CD8+ T cells carried a CD45RO-CCR7+CD27+CD95- phenotype. The germline CDR1 and CDR2 sequences are MNHEY and SMNVEV (reference sequence). The CDR3 runs to 15 residues. Sequenced: naive CXCR3- CD8+ T cells from blood. The subset: CD45RO-CCR7+CD27+CD95- naive CD8+ T cells lacking CXCR3 (TNR3-). This TCR was recovered from a human donor in good health. Some clones in this sample may be carry-over from other donors' samples. The chain carries TRBV27 and TRBJ1-5; without DNA, the TCRdb call of TRBD1 cannot be checked. CDR3 protein: CASSFRRGLSQPQHF.